A selection of T cell receptor beta chains follows, all from one sample in a study of cytomegalovirus exposure and HLA in healthy donors. Sequencing was performed with immunoSEQ multiplex PCR; in TCRdb, only in-frame clones are kept and a portion is missing. Of 200,000 to 250,000 clones in the sample, 85% to 90% were seen once. The sample consisted of PBMCs. The receptors stem from a woman younger than 30 in good health and CMV-seronegative. The CDR3 runs from the conserved cysteine through the conserved F or W. The D gene is left open where the match is weak. Some rows mark clone size as missing; the rest say once, few, many or name a class of expanded clone.

clone size: -
D gene: -
V gene: TRBV7-9
J gene: TRBJ2-1
CDR3 protein: CASSQDLRGGGGHEQFF
CDR3 DNA: TGTGCCAGCAGCCAAGACCTGAGGGGGGGTGGAGGACATGAGCAGTTCTTC

clone size: -
D gene: -
V gene: TRBV27
J gene: TRBJ1-1
CDR3 protein: CASSQDNSGAFF
CDR3 DNA: TGTGCCAGCAGTCAGGACAACTCAGGAGCTTTCTTT

clone size: -
D gene: -
V gene: TRBV6-7
J gene: TRBJ2-3
CDR3 protein: CASKEMDSRRHTDTQYF
CDR3 DNA: TGTGCCAGCAAGGAAATGGACTCACGACGACACACAGATACGCAGTATTTT

clone size: -
D gene: -
V gene: TRBV10-1
J gene: TRBJ2-1
CDR3 protein: CASGYRVNEQFF
CDR3 DNA: TGCGCCAGCGGATACAGGGTTAATGAGCAGTTCTTC

clone size: -
D gene: TRBD1
V gene: TRBV6-4
J gene: TRBJ2-7
CDR3 protein: CASSDAWTGSYGAYEQYF
CDR3 DNA: TGTGCCAGCAGTGACGCGTGGACAGGGTCATACGGGGCCTACGAGCAGTACTTC

clone size: -
D gene: -
V gene: TRBV5-1
J gene: TRBJ2-7
CDR3 protein: CASSLSGTGVTYEQYF
CDR3 DNA: TGCGCCAGCAGCTTGTCCGGGACGGGGGTAACCTACGAGCAGTACTTC

clone size: -
D gene: TRBD2
V gene: TRBV27
J gene: TRBJ2-3
CDR3 protein: CASTFSGGAADTQYF
CDR3 DNA: TGTGCCAGCACATTTAGCGGGGGGGCCGCAGATACGCAGTATTTT

clone size: few
D gene: -
V gene: TRBV10-3
J gene: TRBJ1-1
CDR3 protein: CASAPLETEAFF
CDR3 DNA: TGTGCCAGCGCCCCCTTAGAGACTGAAGCTTTCTTT

clone size: -
D gene: TRBD2
V gene: TRBV18
J gene: TRBJ2-1
CDR3 protein: CASSFPGLAAYNEQFF
CDR3 DNA: TGTGCCAGCTCGTTTCCGGGACTAGCGGCCTACAATGAGCAGTTCTTC

clone size: -
D gene: TRBD2
V gene: TRBV19
J gene: TRBJ2-2
CDR3 protein: CASSISPRGVQGTGELFF
CDR3 DNA: TGTGCCAGTAGTATAAGCCCCCGGGGGGTCCAGGGCACCGGGGAGCTGTTTTTT

clone size: -
D gene: -
V gene: TRBV4-3
J gene: TRBJ1-1
CDR3 protein: CASSQDSAVWRNTEAFF
CDR3 DNA: TGCGCCAGCAGCCAAGACTCGGCAGTATGGAGAAACACTGAAGCTTTCTTT

clone size: -
D gene: TRBD1
V gene: TRBV5-1
J gene: TRBJ2-5
CDR3 protein: CATATGGVYQETQYF
CDR3 DNA: TGCGCCACTGCGACAGGGGGAGTTTACCAAGAGACCCAGTACTTC

clone size: -
D gene: -
V gene: TRBV7-7
J gene: TRBJ2-1
CDR3 protein: CASSLEVARGNNEQFF
CDR3 DNA: TGTGCCAGCAGCTTAGAGGTTGCGCGGGGAAACAATGAGCAGTTCTTC

clone size: -
D gene: TRBD2
V gene: TRBV5-4
J gene: TRBJ2-7
CDR3 protein: CASSKPSGGNYEQYF
CDR3 DNA: TGTGCCAGCAGTAAACCTAGCGGGGGAAACTACGAGCAGTACTTC

clone size: -
D gene: TRBD2
V gene: TRBV18
J gene: TRBJ2-1
CDR3 protein: CASSPLLLAANNEQFF
CDR3 DNA: TGTGCCAGCTCACCACTGTTACTAGCGGCAAACAATGAGCAGTTCTTC

clone size: -
D gene: -
V gene: TRBV13
J gene: TRBJ1-1
CDR3 protein: CASSLVEGANTEAFF
CDR3 DNA: TGTGCCAGCAGCTTAGTCGAGGGCGCGAACACTGAAGCTTTCTTT

clone size: -
D gene: -
V gene: TRBV4-2
J gene: TRBJ2-7
CDR3 protein: CASSQDLHEQYF
CDR3 DNA: TGTGCCAGCAGCCAAGATCTCCACGAGCAGTACTTC

clone size: -
D gene: TRBD2
V gene: TRBV9
J gene: TRBJ2-1
CDR3 protein: CASSVKRASGRWNEQFF
CDR3 DNA: TGTGCCAGCAGCGTTAAGAGGGCTAGCGGGAGATGGAATGAGCAGTTCTTC

clone size: -
D gene: TRBD2
V gene: TRBV5-1
J gene: TRBJ2-4
CDR3 protein: CASSYPGGSLSKNIQYF
CDR3 DNA: TGCGCCAGCAGCTATCCCGGCGGGAGCCTGTCCAAAAACATTCAGTACTTC

clone size: -
D gene: -
V gene: TRBV4-2
J gene: TRBJ2-7
CDR3 protein: CASSQDMLQYF
CDR3 DNA: TGTGCCAGCAGCCAAGATATGTTGCAGTACTTC

clone size: -
D gene: TRBD2
V gene: TRBV5-1
J gene: TRBJ2-3
CDR3 protein: CASSLVAGGPRDTQYF
CDR3 DNA: TGCGCCAGCAGCTTGGTAGCGGGGGGGCCTAGAGATACGCAGTATTTT

clone size: -
D gene: -
V gene: TRBV30
J gene: TRBJ2-7
CDR3 protein: CAWSGTPYEQYF
CDR3 DNA: TGTGCCTGGAGCGGGACACCCTACGAGCAGTACTTC

clone size: -
D gene: -
V gene: TRBV4-3
J gene: TRBJ1-6
CDR3 protein: CASSHRRGIKNSPLHF
CDR3 DNA: TGCGCCAGCAGCCATAGACGCGGCATTAAGAATTCACCCCTCCACTTT

clone size: -
D gene: -
V gene: TRBV4-1
J gene: TRBJ1-5
CDR3 protein: CASSQDGGGWQPQHF
CDR3 DNA: TGCGCCAGCAGCCAAGATGGGGGGGGATGGCAGCCCCAGCATTTT

clone size: -
D gene: -
V gene: TRBV27
J gene: TRBJ1-5
CDR3 protein: CASSFGSHQPQHF
CDR3 DNA: TGTGCCAGCAGTTTTGGCTCCCATCAGCCCCAGCATTTT

clone size: -
D gene: -
V gene: TRBV7-9
J gene: TRBJ2-7
CDR3 protein: CASSSWLPGGNSYEQYF
CDR3 DNA: TGTGCCAGCAGCTCCTGGTTGCCCGGCGGGAACTCCTACGAGCAGTACTTC